Presented here are 32 T cell receptor beta chains from one specimen sequenced in a study of blood T cell repertoires in COVID-19 (TCRdb year 2020). The library was generated by the immunoSEQ multiplex PCR assay. What TCRdb holds here is the immuneACCESS table cut down to in-frame rearrangements. Part of the clones is not present; checked against another copy, under half of the missing clones reflect an unresolved V gene, and the others are unexplained. The sample data list 250,000 to 350,000 clones, and approximately 90% of these were observed just once. The ten largest clones take up approximately 6.5% of the sample. The material sequenced was peripheral blood. The receptors were sampled from a woman aged 45-65 years with COVID-19, enrolled during active disease.

The chain joins TRBV3-1 (or the pseudogene TRBV3-2) to TRBJ2-3; 8 nucleotides agree with TRBD2. The CDR3 spans 16 residues. Germline assignment: CDR1 LGHDT and CDR2 YNNKEL (reference sequence). The V segment lost 5 bases and the J segment 4 bases; nucleotides outside the gene matches: 11. The CDR3 here is CASSKTAGLAADTQYF. CDR3 sequence (DNA): TGTGCCAGCAGCAAGACAGCCGGACTAGCCGCAGATACGCAGTATTTT.

This clone was seen once. The rearrangement joins TRBV5-1 to TRBJ1-2, with D perhaps matching TRBD1 (6 bases). Germline CDR1 is SGHRS and CDR2 is YFSETQ. This CDR3 region has 18 residues. Trimming stripped 4 bases from V and 4 bases from J, with 26 bases between. The CDR3 here is CASSLDVGGGTRGYGYTF. The DNA for the CDR3 is TGCGCCAGCAGCCTGGACGTCGGTGGGGGTACCAGGGGCTATGGCTACACCTTC.

V is TRBV18 and J is TRBJ2-3, with 8 bases matching TRBD1. This CDR3 contains 13 residues. Germline V CDR1 and CDR2: KGHSH, LQKENI. V shed 2 bases and J 8 bases; nucleotides not matched to a gene: 3. The CDR3 nucleotides read TGTGCCAGCTCACCAGGAACAGGGGGTACGCAGTATTTT. Translated, it gives CASSPGTGGTQYF.

The chain uses TRBV23-1 and TRBJ1-5; 7 bases are shared with TRBD1. TRBV23-1 is treated as an ORF (open reading frame) with a function not yet certain. After removal of 4 bases from V and 5 bases from J, the junction contained 5 bases not matched to a gene. The CDR3 loop spans 14 amino acids. The CDR3 here is CASSLQGKDQPQHF. The CDR3 DNA is TGCGCCAGCAGTCTACAGGGGAAAGATCAGCCCCAGCATTTT.

The V gene is TRBV6-2 or TRBV6-3, the J gene TRBJ2-1; 8 bases align to TRBD2. CDR1 and CDR2 from the germline V gene are MNHEY and SVGEGT. V dropped 6 bases and J dropped 12; count of bases not matched to a gene: 10. This CDR3 is 13 amino acids long. The CDR3, as DNA: TGTGCCAGCAGCACCGGGGGGGCTTGGGCGCAGTTCTTC. Translated, it gives CASSTGGAWAQFF.

V and J are TRBV27 and TRBJ2-1; the match to TRBD2 covers 14 bases. After removal of 6 bases from V and 4 bases from J, the junction contained 14 bases not matched to a gene. Germline V gene sequence: CDR1 MNHEY, CDR2 SMNVEV (reference sequence). CDR3 size: 19 residues. The CDR3 spells CASRAIGLAGGQAYNEQFF. CDR3 in DNA: TGTGCCAGCAGGGCCATTGGACTAGCGGGAGGACAAGCATACAATGAGCAGTTCTTC.

The rearrangement links TRBV7-2 to TRBJ2-7, with TRBD1 matching 9 bases. V lost 5 bases and J lost 5; bases outside the gene matches: 7. Germline V gives CDR1 SGHTA, CDR2 FQGNSA. This CDR3 is 14 amino acids long. In DNA, the CDR3 is TGTGCCAGCAGCCCTAGGACAGGGGCAGACGAGCAGTACTTC. Translated: CASSPRTGADEQYF.

The chain is built from TRBV5-1 and TRBJ2-5; no clear D. The length of the CDR3 is 13 residues. Germline loops: CDR1 SGHRS, CDR2 YFSETQ. V was shortened by 0 bases and J by 5 bases, with 8 bases between the two germline ends. The CDR3 coding sequence is TGCGCCAGCAGCTTGGGTGCGTTGGAGACCCAGTACTTC. It translates to CASSLGALETQYF.

This chain joins TRBV5-5 and TRBJ1-4; a possible D gene is TRBD1 (6 bases). V gave up 0 bases and J gave up 6 bases, with 12 bases separating them. The germline gives CDR1 SGHKS, CDR2 YYEKEE (reference sequence). The CDR3 is 15 residues long. This chain's CDR3 is CASSLGGTRDEKLFF. The DNA of the CDR3 is TGTGCCAGCAGCTTGGGGGGGACAAGAGATGAAAAACTGTTTTTT.

The chain employs TRBV6-5 and TRBJ2-7; TRBD1 matches 10 bases. V trimming: 0 bases; J trimming: 0 bases; junction bases outside the gene matches: 2. This CDR3 is built from 16 residues. The germline CDR1 and CDR2 sequences are MNHEY and SVGAGI. CDR3 DNA sequence: TGTGCCAGCAGTTACTCGTGGACAGGGGGCTCCTACGAGCAGTACTTC. This codes for CASSYSWTGGSYEQYF.

This clone appeared a single time. The V and J genes are TRBV29-1 and TRBJ2-7; 7 positions agree with TRBD1. Per germline, CDR1 SQVTM and CDR2 ANQGSEA. CDR3 length equals 13 residues. V dropped 3 bases and J dropped 4; count of bases not matched to a gene: 6. CDR3 sequence reads: CSVDQGQTYEQYF. DNA for the CDR3: TGCAGCGTTGACCAGGGACAGACGTACGAGCAGTACTTC.

This chain joins TRBV21-1 and TRBJ2-7; the DNA was not compared with TRBD1, the D call given in the table. TRBV21-1 is noted as a pseudogene. The length of the CDR3 is 16 residues. The CDR3 DNA follows: TGTGCCAGCAGCAAAGGGGGACAGGAGAATACCTACGAGCAGTACTTC. Protein sequence: CASSKGGQENTYEQYF.

The genes are TRBV30 and TRBJ1-2; TRBD1 might be the D (5 bases). The V end was cut by 3 bases, the J end by 4 bases, with 18 bases between. The CDR3 extends over 15 amino acids. Per the germline V gene, CDR1 is GTSNPN and CDR2 is SVGIG (reference sequence). In nucleotides, the CDR3 is TGTGCCTGGAGCAGGGTGTACATCCAACTCTATGGCTACACCTTC. It encodes CAWSRVYIQLYGYTF.

CDR3 nucleotides: TGTGCCAGCAGCCACGGACAGGGGGTCGGCTACACCTTC. Translation: CASSHGQGVGYTF. The J gene is TRBJ1-2, the V gene TRBV7-2; 10 nucleotides match TRBD1. The CDR3 runs to 13 residues. The V gene end was trimmed by 5 bases and the J gene end by 8 bases; junction bases not matched to a gene: 5. Germline V gene sequence: CDR1 SGHTA, CDR2 FQGNSA.

The rearrangement joins TRBV7-4 to TRBJ2-3; 9 bases line up with TRBD2. Germline V gives CDR1 SGHVT, CDR2 SQSDAQ. V shed 7 bases, J shed 3 bases, and the junction held 26 bases outside the gene matches. The CDR3 extends over 21 amino acids. CDR3 region: CASNLSRQSWEGTSLTDTQYF. The CDR3, as DNA: TGTGCCAGCAATCTTAGCAGGCAAAGTTGGGAAGGGACTAGCTTAACAGATACGCAGTATTTT.

This chain joins TRBV11-3 and TRBJ2-5, with D possibly TRBD2 on 6 matching bases. Germline V gene data show CDR1 as SGHNT and CDR2 as YENEEA. The length of the CDR3 is 16 residues. V was shortened by 3 bases and J by 2 bases, with 16 bases between the two germline ends. Here the CDR3 reads CASSFNPRDAQETQYF. DNA for the CDR3: TGTGCCAGCAGCTTTAATCCGCGGGATGCTCAAGAGACCCAGTACTTC.

J is TRBJ2-1 and V is TRBV7-3; perhaps TRBD2 as D (6 bases). V lost 5 bases to trimming and J lost 9 bases, with 17 bases between them. The germline V gene has CDR1 SGHTA and CDR2 FQGTGA. This CDR3 has 14 residues. The CDR3 DNA reads as TGTGCCAGCAGCCCAGCGGCTAGGGGAGGTGAGCAGTTCTTC. Its protein product is CASSPAARGGEQFF. Supplemented by reference TRBV7-3 and TRBJ2-1, the full variable domain reads GAGVSQTPSNKVTEKGKYVELRCDPISGHTALYWYRQSLGQGPEFLIYFQGTGAADDSGLPNDRFFAVRPEGSVSTLKIQRTERGDSAVYLCASSPAARGGEQFFGPGTRLTVL.

In this sample, this clone turned up once. The V and J genes are TRBV4-1 and TRBJ2-7, with a weak D call TRBD1 (6 bases). V gave up 1 base and J gave up 2 bases, with 18 bases separating them. The germline V gene has CDR1 MGHRA and CDR2 YSYEKL. The CDR3 loop spans 17 amino acids. Here the CDR3 DNA reads TGCGCCAGCAGCCAAGCCCCAACAGGGATGGGACCCTACGAGCAGTACTTC. It specifies CASSQAPTGMGPYEQYF.

V is TRBV10-3 and J is TRBJ2-1; the match to TRBD2 covers 12 bases. The length of the CDR3 is 16 residues. Germline V gene data show CDR1 as ENHRY and CDR2 as SYGVKD. Germline trimming cut 6 bases from V and 9 bases from J; bases unmatched to any gene: 12. The CDR3 DNA follows: TGTGCCATCAGCTCTTCTAGCGGGAGGGCATCAGGTGAGCAGTTCTTC. This translates into CAISSSSGRASGEQFF.

The V gene is TRBV27, the J gene TRBJ2-7, with a possible D match to TRBD1 (5 bases). CDR3 length: 13 amino acids. Germline-derived CDR1 and CDR2 are MNHEY and SMNVEV (reference sequence). V was trimmed by 8 bases and J by 0 bases, leaving 11 bases between them. CDR3 protein: CASRPGNSYEQYF. Written as DNA, the CDR3 is TGTGCCAGCCGGCCAGGGAACTCCTACGAGCAGTACTTC.

The V gene is TRBV5-6, the J gene TRBJ1-3; 11 nucleotides line up with TRBD1. V lost 5 bases to trimming and J lost 0 bases; unmatched junction nucleotides: 4. This CDR3 comprises 16 residues. The germline V gene has CDR1 SGHDT and CDR2 YYEEEE. CDR3 in DNA: TGTGCCAGCAGGGGACAGGGGGGGCTCTCTGGAAACACCATATATTTT. Its translation: CASRGQGGLSGNTIYF.

This chain links TRBV3-1 (or the pseudogene TRBV3-2) with TRBJ2-5; TRBD1 agrees at 12 bases. The CDR3 covers 15 residues. V lost 4 bases to trimming and J lost 5 bases; unmatched junction nucleotides: 5. Germline loops: CDR1 LGHDT, CDR2 YNNKEL (reference sequence). The CDR3 region is CASSPRDRGPETQYF. DNA of the CDR3: TGTGCCAGCAGCCCCCGGGACAGGGGGCCGGAGACCCAGTACTTC.

This clone has only a few counts. This chain links TRBV27 with TRBJ1-1; D ambiguous. The CDR3 runs 14 residues. V was shortened by 6 bases and J by 5 bases, with 16 bases between the two germline ends. Per germline, CDR1 MNHEY and CDR2 SMNVEV (reference sequence). DNA of the CDR3: TGTGCCAGCAGGGAGGTCGGTGTCTGGACTGAAGCTTTCTTT. Residues: CASREVGVWTEAFF.

This clone was detected only a few times. The rearrangement uses TRBV6-6 and TRBJ2-2; 7 nucleotides match TRBD1. Looked up from germline, CDR1 is MNHNY and CDR2 is SVGAGI (reference sequence). V lost 4 bases, J lost 6 bases, and 5 bases stayed unmatched. The CDR3 is 14 amino acids. In nucleotides, the CDR3 is TGTGCCAGCAGTTCGAGACAGGGCTCCGGGGAGCTGTTTTTT. Translating it yields CASSSRQGSGELFF.

The chain recombines TRBV6-5 with TRBJ2-1; no clear D. CDR1 and CDR2 (germline): MNHEY, SVGAGI. Trimming cost V 11 bases and J 5 bases, with 13 bases left between them. The CDR3 spans 12 residues. CDR3 sequence reads: CASRLTNNEQFF. CDR3 in DNA: TGTGCCTCCCGTTTAACTAACAATGAGCAGTTCTTC.

The chain recombines TRBV18 with TRBJ1-2; no firm D call. Germline CDR1 and CDR2: KGHSH and LQKENI. Trimming stripped 1 base from V and 4 bases from J, with 13 bases between. CDR3 size: 15 residues. The CDR3, as DNA: TGTGCCAGCTCACCACTGGAGTCACAAGGCTATGGCTACACCTTC. Its translation is CASSPLESQGYGYTF.

V usage is TRBV6-6 and J usage is TRBJ1-1; D possibly corresponds to TRBD1 (6 bases). V was trimmed by 9 bases and J by 0 bases, leaving 11 bases between them. Germline assignment: CDR1 MNHNY and CDR2 SVGAGI (reference sequence). This CDR3 region has 13 residues. As DNA, the CDR3 is TGTGCCAGTTTAGACAGGTTGAACACTGAAGCTTTCTTT. Translation: CASLDRLNTEAFF.

This chain uses TRBV5-1 with TRBJ1-2, with no clear D. V lost 4 bases, J lost 1 base, and 14 bases lay in between. The CDR3 is 15 residues long. Germline-derived CDR1 and CDR2 are SGHRS and YFSETQ. The CDR3 nucleotides read TGCGCCAGCAGCCCGATTGGAGGAATTAACTATGGCTACACCTTC. It codes for CASSPIGGINYGYTF.

V is TRBV11-2 and J is TRBJ1-5; D is undetermined. The germline V gene has CDR1 SGHAT and CDR2 FQNNGV. This CDR3 has 12 residues. The V and J ends lost 5 bases and 7 bases respectively, with 9 bases between them. CDR3 nucleotide sequence: TGTGCCAGCAGCACCGGGTCCCAGCCCCAGCATTTT. Its protein product is CASSTGSQPQHF.

V usage is TRBV19 and J usage is TRBJ2-2, with 7 bases that match TRBD1. The CDR3 extends over 16 amino acids. Germline CDR1 and CDR2: LNHDA and SQIVND (reference sequence). With V trimmed by 4 bases and J by 2 bases, 7 bases remained unmatched. CDR3 loop: CASSRRQGGNTGELFF. CDR3 in DNA: TGTGCCAGTAGTAGAAGACAGGGCGGTAACACCGGGGAGCTGTTTTTT.

The CDR3: CASSPRWEWVDEQFF. The CDR3 nucleotides are TGTGCCAGCTCACCACGTTGGGAGTGGGTCGATGAGCAGTTCTTC. V is TRBV18 and J is TRBJ2-1, with a possible D match to TRBD2 (5 bases). The V and J ends lost 1 base and 8 bases respectively, with 15 bases between them. Germline CDR1 is KGHSH and CDR2 is LQKENI. The CDR3 consists of 15 residues.

The chain uses TRBV29-1 and TRBJ2-7; TRBD1 agrees at 9 bases. Germline CDR1 reads SQVTM; CDR2 reads ANQGSEA. The CDR3 extends over 15 amino acids. V trimming: 4 bases; J trimming: 4 bases; junction bases outside the gene matches: 11. The CDR3 DNA sequence: TGCAGCGTTGTCCGTGGACAGGGGTTTCGGTACGAGCAGTACTTC. It yields the protein CSVVRGQGFRYEQYF.